A selection of T cell receptor beta chains follows, all from one sample in a study of T cell responses to AZD1222 COVID-19 vaccine. The assay was immunoSEQ multiplex PCR, and TCRdb's table has in-frame clones only and misses some. In the table there are 150,000 to 200,000 clones, around nine tenths of which are singletons. Material: peripheral blood, obtained 28 days after the second dose of the MenACWY control vaccine. These receptors all come from an adult who received the MenACWY meningococcal vaccine as a control. The CDR3 runs from the conserved cysteine through the conserved F or W. A D gene is named only where the DNA matches it firmly. Only some rows state a clone size, as once, few, many or a class for expanded clones.

v_gene	d_gene	abundance	j_gene	CDR3aa	CDR3nt
TRBV28	NA	NA	TRBJ2-7	CASSSAVYSYEQYF	TGTGCCAGCAGCTCCGCGGTCTACTCCTACGAGCAGTACTTC
TRBV9	TRBD2	NA	TRBJ2-3	CASSVGTSPHPTDTQYF	TGTGCCAGCAGCGTGGGGACTAGCCCACATCCTACAGATACGCAGTATTTT
TRBV7-7	NA	once	TRBJ2-5	CASSLDSGSTQETQYF	TGTGCCAGCAGCTTAGATAGCGGCAGTACCCAAGAGACCCAGTACTTC
TRBV5-1	NA	NA	TRBJ2-3	CASSLAGTRSTDTQYF	TGCGCCAGCAGCTTGGCCGGGACAAGGAGCACAGATACGCAGTATTTT
TRBV2	NA	NA	TRBJ2-3	CATRTPVGDTQYF	TGTGCCACCAGGACCCCGGTAGGAGATACGCAGTATTTT
TRBV12-3/TRBV12-4	NA	NA	TRBJ1-1	CATQPGRNTEAFF	TGTGCCACCCAGCCCGGTAGGAACACTGAAGCTTTCTTT
TRBV27	NA	NA	TRBJ2-6	CASSLFLYRGTVGANVLTF	NA
TRBV15	TRBD2	once	TRBJ2-4	CATSRAGGLAKNIQYF	TGTGCCACCAGCAGAGCGGGGGGTTTAGCCAAAAACATTCAGTACTTC
TRBV7-3	TRBD2	NA	TRBJ2-2	CASSLPSGIPGELFF	TGTGCCAGCAGCTTACCTAGCGGGATACCCGGGGAGCTGTTTTTT
TRBV5-1	TRBD2	NA	TRBJ2-7	CASSFTPSNPSGTPLGKREQYF	TGCGCCAGCAGCTTCACCCCCTCAAATCCTAGCGGGACACCCCTAGGAAAAAGAGAGCAGTACTTC
TRBV29-1	NA	NA	TRBJ2-6	CSVGSANVLTF	TGCAGCGTCGGATCGGCCAACGTCCTGACTTTC
TRBV11-2	TRBD2	few	TRBJ2-4	CASSRGLAGEPPAKNIQYF	TGTGCCAGCAGCCGCGGGCTAGCGGGAGAGCCCCCAGCCAAAAACATTCAGTACTTC
TRBV25-1	NA	NA	TRBJ1-1	CASSELRQTEAFF	TGTGCCAGCAGTGAACTGAGACAGACTGAAGCTTTCTTT
TRBV5-1	TRBD2	NA	TRBJ2-7	CASSWGGLAGGGSYEQYF	TGCGCCAGCAGCTGGGGGGGACTAGCGGGAGGAGGCTCCTACGAGCAGTACTTC
TRBV7-2	NA	once	TRBJ1-2	CASSSPGRSYGYTF	TGTGCCAGCAGCTCCCCGGGACGGAGCTATGGCTACACCTTC
TRBV7-9	NA	NA	TRBJ2-7	CASSYPQGSSSYEQYF	TGTGCCAGCAGCTATCCACAGGGATCGAGCTCCTACGAGCAGTACTTC
TRBV11-2	NA	NA	TRBJ1-5	CASSLEGGQPQHF	TGTGCCAGCAGCTTAGAAGGGGGACAGCCCCAGCATTTT
TRBV19	NA	NA	TRBJ2-2	CASSPGPTGELFF	TGTGCCAGTAGTCCGGGTCCCACCGGGGAGCTGTTTTTT
TRBV2	NA	NA	TRBJ1-1	CASSLNDIAEAFF	TGTGCCAGCTCCTTGAACGATATCGCTGAAGCTTTCTTT
TRBV19	NA	NA	TRBJ1-2	CASSMGARDGYTF	TGTGCCAGTAGTATGGGGGCCCGGGATGGCTACACCTTC
TRBV7-9	NA	NA	TRBJ1-2	CASSLAGSLGYTF	TGTGCCAGCAGCTTAGCAGGGTCTCTGGGCTACACCTTC
TRBV6-1	TRBD2	NA	TRBJ2-7	CASSDPGLAEQQYF	TGTGCCAGCAGTGACCCTGGACTAGCGGAACAGCAGTACTTC
TRBV6-2/TRBV6-3	NA	NA	TRBJ2-7	CASSPLTRQYF	TGTGCCAGCAGCCCCCTTACTCGGCAGTACTTC
TRBV25-1	NA	NA	TRBJ2-7	CASSEFGTGSYEQYF	TGTGCCAGCAGTGAATTCGGAACAGGGTCCTACGAGCAGTACTTC
TRBV15	NA	NA	TRBJ2-1	CATSRDGGGPRVEQFF	TGTGCCACCAGCAGAGATGGTGGCGGGCCCCGCGTTGAGCAGTTCTTC
TRBV7-2	NA	NA	TRBJ2-3	CASSLAPPGATDTQYF	TGTGCCAGCAGCTTAGCCCCCCCCGGGGCGACAGATACGCAGTATTTT
TRBV7-3	TRBD1	NA	TRBJ2-2	CASSSARGLGTGELFF	TGTGCCAGCAGCTCGGCCAGGGGGCTAGGCACCGGGGAGCTGTTTTTT
TRBV11-3	NA	NA	TRBJ1-1	CASGFRLGTEAFF	TGTGCCAGCGGTTTCCGTTTGGGTACTGAAGCTTTCTTT
TRBV2	NA	once	TRBJ1-1	CASSISHTEAFF	TGTGCCAGCAGTATCAGCCACACTGAAGCTTTCTTT
TRBV4-3	TRBD2	NA	TRBJ2-1	CASSQSSGSLDEQFF	TGCGCCAGCAGCCAATCTAGCGGGAGCCTGGATGAGCAGTTCTTC
TRBV7-9	TRBD2	NA	TRBJ2-4	CASSPELAGGPAAKNIQYF	TGTGCCAGCAGCCCAGAACTAGCGGGAGGGCCAGCAGCCAAAAACATTCAGTACTTC
TRBV20-1	NA	NA	TRBJ2-3	CSASQGGWQYF	TGCAGTGCTAGTCAGGGAGGTTGGCAGTATTTT
TRBV2	NA	NA	TRBJ1-2	CASSEHTRGTGFLNYGYTF	TGTGCCAGCAGTGAACACACGAGGGGTACTGGGTTCCTTAACTATGGCTACACCTTC
TRBV7-9	NA	NA	TRBJ1-5	CASSLVGSVNQPQHF	TGTGCCAGCAGCTTAGTTGGGAGCGTCAATCAGCCCCAGCATTTT
TRBV28	TRBD1	NA	TRBJ1-4	CASSSTTTGRNEKLFF	TGTGCCAGCAGTTCCACCACGACAGGGAGGAATGAAAAACTGTTTTTT
TRBV9	NA	NA	TRBJ1-4	CASAQGLANEKLFF	TGTGCCAGCGCGCAGGGCCTAGCTAATGAAAAACTGTTTTTT
TRBV27	TRBD2	NA	TRBJ2-1	CASSSPWQGGINNEQFF	TGTGCCAGCAGTTCCCCCTGGCAGGGAGGGATTAACAATGAGCAGTTCTTC
TRBV11-3	NA	NA	TRBJ2-6	CASSQIGGGLLSGANVLTF	TGTGCCAGCAGCCAGATTGGGGGGGGCTTACTCTCTGGGGCCAACGTCCTGACTTTC
TRBV7-2	NA	NA	TRBJ2-2	CAKAAGANTGELFF	TGTGCCAAGGCGGCTGGGGCGAACACCGGGGAGCTGTTTTTT
TRBV10-3	NA	NA	TRBJ1-1	CAISGRAMGAFF	TGTGCCATCAGTGGCAGGGCCATGGGGGCTTTCTTT
TRBV6-5	NA	NA	TRBJ1-1	CASSSDVPQGEAFF	TGTGCCAGCAGTTCGGATGTTCCTCAGGGGGAAGCTTTCTTT
TRBV7-8	TRBD1	NA	TRBJ2-7	CASHRDRDYEQYF	TGTGCCAGTCACCGGGACAGGGACTACGAGCAGTACTTC
TRBV27	NA	once	TRBJ1-6	CASSSAASPLHF	TGTGCCAGCAGTTCGGCAGCTTCACCCCTCCACTTT
TRBV7-2	NA	NA	TRBJ2-7	CASSFDRFSYEQYF	TGTGCCAGCAGCTTCGACAGGTTCTCCTACGAGCAGTACTTC
TRBV6-5	NA	NA	TRBJ1-5	CASSYTANMGNQPQHF	TGTGCCAGCAGTTACACCGCTAACATGGGCAATCAGCCCCAGCATTTT
TRBV6-2/TRBV6-3	TRBD2	NA	TRBJ2-2	CASSYGSGGLGTGELFF	TGTGCCAGCAGTTACGGGAGCGGGGGACTGGGCACCGGGGAGCTGTTTTTT